Following are 22 T cell receptor beta chains from one sample sequenced in a study of T cells in Graves' hyperthyroidism and ophthalmopathy. TCR beta CDR3 regions were amplified from RNA. The HTBI primer set drove a first-round RT-PCR of the TCR CDR3. One entry per CDR3 protein results from TCRdb running MiXCR on the multiplex PCR reads. The sample yields 750,000 to 900,000 distinct CDR3 sequences, over 35% seen once. What was sequenced was blood. These receptors came from a man in his late teens or twenties with Graves' hyperthyroidism.

This sequence joins TRBV5-1 and TRBJ1-4, with D uncertain. CDR3 size: 15 residues. Trimming stripped 1 base from V and 0 bases from J, with 7 bases between. Germline loops: CDR1 SGHRS, CDR2 YFSETQ. The CDR3 protein is CASSLQEATNEKLFF. The DNA of the CDR3 is TGCGCCAGCAGCTTGCAAGAGGCAACTAATGAAAAACTGTTTTTT.

The genes are TRBV9 and TRBJ1-1; a weak D match, TRBD1 (6 bases). Trimming cost V 0 bases and J 4 bases, with 13 bases left between them. CDR1 is SGDLS and CDR2 is YYNGEE in the germline V gene. This CDR3 spans 15 amino acids. The CDR3 sequence: CASSVEGTTGTEAFF. CDR3 bases: TGTGCCAGCAGCGTAGAGGGGACAACGGGCACTGAAGCTTTCTTT.

This chain connects TRBV29-1 to TRBJ2-3; no firm D call. V was shortened by 4 bases and J by 6 bases, with 11 bases between the two germline ends. This CDR3 spans 12 amino acids. Germline V lookup: CDR1 SQVTM, CDR2 ANQGSEA. CDR3 nucleotides: TGCAGCGTTGGTAACTTCGGGGATACGCAGTATTTT. This codes for CSVGNFGDTQYF.

This clonotype was seen ten or more times. The chain has TRBV29-1 and TRBJ2-7; 9 nucleotides match TRBD1. The germline V gene encodes CDR1 SQVTM and CDR2 ANQGSEA. V gave up 0 bases and J gave up 8 bases; unmatched junction bases: 11. CDR3 length equals 15 residues. CDR3 sequence reads: CSVEDTTGGRNKQYF. The CDR3 nucleotides are TGCAGCGTTGAAGATACGACAGGGGGGAGGAACAAGCAGTACTTC.

The chain carries TRBV4-3 and TRBJ2-7; 10 positions agree with TRBD2. The CDR3 covers 17 residues. The V gene end was trimmed by 2 bases and the J gene end by 5 bases; junction bases not matched to a gene: 12. Germline CDR1 and CDR2: LGHNA and YSLEER. The DNA of the CDR3 is TGCGCCAGCAGCCAAATGGAAATTGTAACTAGCGGGAACGAGCAGTACTTC. Translating gives CASSQMEIVTSGNEQYF.

This clonotype was observed a few times. The J gene is TRBJ2-7, the V gene TRBV5-4; 9 positions match TRBD2. After removal of 1 base from V and 6 bases from J, the junction contained 2 bases not matched to a gene. CDR3 size: 13 residues. Germline CDR1 is SGHNT and CDR2 is YYREEE (reference sequence). The CDR3 bases are TGTGCCAGCAGCTTGTCGACTAGCGGCGAGCAGTACTTC. Amino acids: CASSLSTSGEQYF.

Note on this clonotype: The missing conserved phenylalanine or tryptophan at the end of this CDR3 makes a read error likely. The chain carries TRBV20-1 and TRBJ2-7; D ambiguous. The V end was cut by 3 bases, the J end by 6 bases, with 12 bases between. The CDR3 is 12 amino acids. The V gene's germline CDR1 is DFQATT and CDR2 SNEGSKA (reference sequence). CDR3 sequence reads: CSASPTSTEQYL. The CDR3 coding sequence is TGCAGTGCTAGTCCAACTTCCACCGAGCAGTACCTC.

V usage is TRBV20-1 and J usage is TRBJ1-1; TRBD1 matches at 7 bases. Germline CDR1 reads DFQATT; CDR2 reads SNEGSKA (reference sequence). CDR3 size: 14 residues. With 3 bases clipped from V and 8 bases from J, the junction kept 12 bases outside the gene matches. The chain's CDR3 is CSASAPNRGQEAFF. The CDR3 DNA sequence: TGCAGTGCTAGCGCCCCAAACAGGGGACAAGAAGCTTTCTTT.

This clonotype was recorded many times. The chain carries TRBV7-8 and TRBJ1-4; D call uncertain. Germline V gene sequence: CDR1 SGHVS, CDR2 FQNEAQ. The CDR3 sequence is 16 residues long. With 5 bases removed from V and 3 bases from J, the gap between germline ends came to 16 bases. CDR3 amino acids: CASSRTYRASNEKLFF. The CDR3 bases are TGTGCCAGCAGCCGCACCTACAGAGCTTCTAATGAAAAACTGTTTTTT.

V usage is TRBV5-1 and J usage is TRBJ2-5; possibly TRBD1 for D (5 bases). The CDR3 has 16 residues. Per the germline V gene, CDR1 is SGHRS and CDR2 is YFSETQ. The germline V and J ends were trimmed by 0 bases and 1 base, with 13 bases remaining between them. The CDR3: CASSLDVSTAQETQYF. CDR3 coding DNA: TGCGCCAGCAGCTTGGATGTTTCGACAGCCCAAGAGACCCAGTACTTC. Drawing the rest from reference TRBV5-1 and TRBJ2-5, the complete variable domain is KAGVTQTPRYLIKTRGQQVTLSCSPISGHRSVSWYQQTPGQGLQFLFEYFSETQRNKGNFPGRFSGRQFSNSRSEMNVSTLELGDSALYLCASSLDVSTAQETQYFGPGTRLLVL.

V is TRBV11-2 and J is TRBJ1-2; 8 bases align to TRBD1. CDR1 and CDR2 from the germline V gene are SGHAT and FQNNGV. V lost 8 bases, J lost 0 bases, and 11 bases stayed unmatched. The CDR3 contains 16 residues. CDR3 sequence reads: CASGPGQEIANYGYTF. The CDR3 DNA follows: TGTGCCAGCGGACCGGGACAGGAAATAGCTAACTATGGCTACACCTTC.

The chain joins TRBV29-1 to TRBJ2-2, with no clear D. Germline V CDR1 and CDR2: SQVTM, ANQGSEA. The CDR3 has 10 residues. The ends were cut back, 7 bases at V and 7 bases at J, with 7 bases in the middle. The CDR3 loop is CSGSSGELFF. The CDR3 nucleotides are TGCAGCGGTTCTAGCGGGGAGCTGTTTTTT.

This clonotype showed up just a few times. The gene calls are TRBV6-5 and TRBJ1-2; 7 nucleotides line up with TRBD1. Germline CDR1 MNHEY, CDR2 SVGAGI. The CDR3 runs to 13 residues. Trimming cost V 6 bases and J 8 bases; bases outside gene matches: 9. CDR3 DNA: TGTGCCAGCAGCCCTGACAGGGACGGGGGCTACACCTTC. Its translation: CASSPDRDGGYTF.

About this clonotype: Since a much larger clone is just one base distant, this may be a read error. V gene TRBV7-2 combines with J gene TRBJ1-2, with D unclear. The CDR3 covers 16 residues. The ends were cut back, 5 bases at V and 0 bases at J, with 16 bases in the middle. Germline-derived CDR1 and CDR2 are SGHTA and FQGNSA. CDR3 sequence: CASSLQFGSTNYGYTF. CDR3 bases: TGTGCCAGCAGCCTTCAGTTCGGCAGCACTAACTATGGCTACACCTTC.

This clonotype was counted ten times or more. The chain links TRBV2 to TRBJ2-7, with D perhaps matching TRBD1 (6 bases). Trimming stripped 10 bases from V and 5 bases from J, with 15 bases between. The V gene's germline CDR1 is SNHLY and CDR2 FYNNEI. The CDR3 is 12 amino acids. The CDR3 bases are TGTGCCACCTATCTAGCAGGGGACGAGCAGTACTTC. Amino acids: CATYLAGDEQYF.

This clonotype was counted a single time. V and J are TRBV20-1 and TRBJ1-6, with 8 bases lining up with TRBD1. The V and J ends lost 5 bases and 0 bases, in that order; junction bases with no gene match: 9. This CDR3 comprises 17 residues. Germline V CDR1 and CDR2: DFQATT, SNEGSKA (reference sequence). For the CDR3, the DNA is TGCAGTGCTCCCGGGACAGGAAGAAGCTCCTATAATTCACCCCTCCACTTT. The encoded protein is CSAPGTGRSSYNSPLHF.

In this sample, this clonotype turned up many times. The chain recombines TRBV19 with TRBJ2-7, with D possibly matching TRBD2 (5 bases). V was pared by 5 bases and J by 2 bases, with 13 bases between. This CDR3 is built from 14 residues. CDR1 and CDR2 (germline): LNHDA, SQIVND (reference sequence). This CDR3 reads CASSGLASPYEQYF. For the CDR3, the DNA is TGTGCCAGTAGTGGGCTAGCCTCGCCCTACGAGCAGTACTTC. Looking up the rest from reference TRBV19 and TRBJ2-7 gives the full variable domain: DGGITQSPKYLFRKEGQNVTLSCEQNLNHDAMYWYRQDPGQGLRLIYYSQIVNDFQKGDIAEGYSVSREKKESFPLTVTSAQKNPTAFYLCASSGLASPYEQYFGPGTRLTVT.

This clonotype was seen ten or more times. This chain connects TRBV20-1 to TRBJ1-5; D is undetermined. Deletions cut 3 bases from V and 1 base from J, with 1 base between. CDR1 and CDR2 from the germline V gene are DFQATT and SNEGSKA (reference sequence). The CDR3 totals 11 residues. The CDR3 sequence is CSASSNQPQHF. The CDR3 DNA follows: TGCAGTGCTAGCAGCAATCAGCCCCAGCATTTT.

J is TRBJ2-7 and V is TRBV29-1; D uncertain. In germline, CDR1 is SQVTM, CDR2 ANQGSEA. The CDR3 consists of 14 residues. Between the trimmed V and J ends, which lost 1 base and 1 base, there was a span of 11 bases. CDR3 nucleotides: TGCAGCGTTGAAGTCAATCCGGGTTCCTACGAGCAGTACTTC. Translation: CSVEVNPGSYEQYF.

The J gene is TRBJ2-7, the V gene TRBV7-9, with TRBD1 matching over 8 bases. This CDR3 region has 13 residues. J was trimmed by 5 bases and V by 6 bases; bases with no gene match: 6. Germline V gene lookup returns CDR1 SEHNR and CDR2 FQNEAQ (reference sequence). CDR3 amino acids: CASSLTGDHEQYF. DNA of the CDR3: TGTGCCAGCAGTTTGACAGGGGACCACGAGCAGTACTTC.

CDR3 nucleotide sequence: TGCGCCAGCAGCTTGGGCGGTGGCGGCCCGGAAAAACTGTTTTTT. Protein product: CASSLGGGGPEKLFF. V is TRBV5-1 and J is TRBJ1-4, with D unclear. The CDR3 runs 15 residues. The V gene lost 0 bases and the J gene lost 8 bases, with 14 bases spanning the gap. Germline V gene data show CDR1 as SGHRS and CDR2 as YFSETQ.

This clonotype was counted many times. The chain links TRBV2 to TRBJ1-3; D is unresolved. Trimming left V 4 bases short and J 4 bases short, with 5 bases between. The CDR3 runs 12 residues. Per the germline V gene, CDR1 is SNHLY and CDR2 is FYNNEI. CDR3 in amino acids: CASSGAGNTIYF. CDR3 coding DNA: TGTGCCAGCAGTGGGGCCGGAAACACCATATATTTT.